This is a list of T cell receptor beta chains from one sample in a study of blood T cell repertoires in COVID-19. Sequencing used immunoSEQ multiplex PCR; TCRdb keeps in-frame clones, though not all of them. The sample carries approximately 110,000 clones, around 90% recorded once. The material sequenced was peripheral blood. Every receptor here comes from a middle-aged man with COVID-19, enrolled during active disease. Each CDR3 is given with its conserved first and last residue. D genes are given only for firm matches. Size is omitted from some rows. Given values are once, few, many or a class for expanded clones.

TRBJ2-2 - - TRBV4-1 CASSRGKMNTGELFF TGCGCCAGCAGCCGAGGAAAGATGAACACCGGGGAGCTGTTTTTT
TRBJ2-1 TRBD2 - TRBV18 CASSKREGQYGEQFF TGTGCCAGCTCAAAGCGGGAGGGCCAGTACGGTGAGCAGTTCTTC
TRBJ2-3 - - TRBV2 CASSAGQGRADTQYF TGTGCCAGCAGTGCCGGGCAGGGTCGTGCAGATACGCAGTATTTT
TRBJ2-2 TRBD2 - TRBV9 CASSSSGRNTGELFF TGTGCCAGCAGCTCTAGCGGGAGGAACACCGGGGAGCTGTTTTTT
TRBJ2-3 TRBD2 - TRBV27 CASSLPLFSGEGPDTQYF TGTGCCAGCAGTTTACCCCTCTTTAGCGGGGAGGGACCAGATACGCAGTATTTT
TRBJ2-2 TRBD2 - TRBV13 CASSPLAGEYTGELFF TGTGCCAGCAGCCCACTAGCGGGAGAGTACACCGGGGAGCTGTTTTTT
TRBJ2-2 - - TRBV30 CAWAPSTGELFF TGTGCCTGGGCCCCGTCCACCGGGGAGCTGTTTTTT
TRBJ2-3 TRBD1 - TRBV6-4 CASSDGTAGTDTQYF TGTGCCAGCAGTGACGGGACAGCGGGCACAGATACGCAGTATTTT
TRBJ2-7 TRBD1 - TRBV5-5 CASSSLFVTGQAHEQYF TGTGCCAGCAGCTCCTTGTTTGTTACGGGACAGGCCCACGAGCAGTACTTC
TRBJ2-1 TRBD2 - TRBV9 CASSVGGLGHNGQFF TGTGCCAGCAGCGTAGGGGGACTAGGACACAATGGACAGTTCTTC
TRBJ2-1 TRBD2 - TRBV7-9 CASSLGLAGVNEQFF TGTGCCAGCAGCCTGGGACTAGCGGGAGTTAATGAGCAGTTCTTC
TRBJ1-4 - - TRBV3-1/TRBV3-2 CASSQGQGMETNEKLFF TGTGCCAGCAGCCAAGGGCAGGGGATGGAAACTAATGAAAAACTGTTTTTT
TRBJ2-3 - few TRBV6-2/TRBV6-3 CASSYFQGITDTQYF TGTGCCAGCAGTTACTTCCAGGGAATCACAGATACGCAGTATTTT
TRBJ1-2 - once TRBV5-1 CASSQTANYGYTF TGCGCCAGCAGCCAGACAGCTAACTATGGCTACACCTTC
TRBJ2-2 TRBD1 - TRBV19 CASSPRDRHTGELFF TGTGCCAGTAGTCCCCGGGACAGACACACCGGGGAGCTGTTTTTT
TRBJ2-4 TRBD2 - TRBV28 CASSVGTTIGNIQYF TGTGCCAGCAGTGTTGGGACTACAATAGGTAACATTCAGTACTTC
TRBJ1-2 - once TRBV7-2 CASTPSGGYGYTF TGTGCCAGCACCCCTTCCGGGGGCTATGGCTACACCTTC
TRBJ2-3 - - TRBV12-3/TRBV12-4 CASKVENTDTQYF TGTGCCAGCAAAGTTGAGAACACAGATACGCAGTATTTT